The rows below give T cell receptor beta chains drawn from one sample of a study of T cells in Graves' hyperthyroidism and ophthalmopathy. TCRdb redid the calling of the multiplex PCR reads with MiXCR, one entry per CDR3 protein. The repertoire holds roughly 720,000 distinct CDR3 sequences, with 15% to 20% as singletons. The sequencing input was blood. All receptors come from a man aged 45-65 years with Graves' hyperthyroidism. The CDR3 runs from the conserved cysteine through the conserved F or W. The D gene is left open where the match is weak. Rows may omit the clone size; those that give it use once, few, many or a size class.

clone_size	v_call	j_call	d_call	cdr3_aa	cdr3_nt
few	TRBV7-9	TRBJ2-7	TRBD1	CASSRPGGDYDEQYF	TGTGCCAGCAGCCGCCCAGGGGGAGATTACGACGAGCAGTACTTC
.	TRBV29-1	TRBJ1-4	TRBD1	CSVELGTGYSEKLFF	TGCAGCGTTGAGCTAGGGACAGGGTATAGTGAAAAACTGTTTTTT
.	TRBV30	TRBJ2-5	TRBD2	CAWTRTSAQETQYF	TGTGCCTGGACCAGAACTAGCGCCCAAGAGACCCAGTACTTC
few	TRBV30	TRBJ2-7	.	CAWSVGSLSSYEQYF	TGTGCCTGGAGTGTAGGCTCACTGAGCTCCTACGAGCAGTACTTC
many	TRBV12-3/TRBV12-4	TRBJ2-4	.	CASSPARGIGDIQYF	TGTGCCAGCAGTCCCGCCCGAGGAATTGGGGACATTCAGTACTTC
few	TRBV5-1	TRBJ2-5	TRBD1	CASSGTTGVETQYF	TGCGCCAGCAGCGGAACGACAGGGGTCGAGACCCAGTACTTC
few	TRBV5-1	TRBJ2-5	TRBD2	CASSLGFGLAGKETQYF	TGCGCCAGCAGCTTGGGGTTTGGACTAGCGGGAAAAGAGACCCAGTACTTC
many	TRBV2	TRBJ1-1	.	CASEGGTEAFF	TGTGCCAGCGAAGGGGGCACTGAAGCTTTCTTT
.	TRBV6-2/TRBV6-3	TRBJ1-2	.	CASSRGGSTNYGYTF	TGTGCCAGCAGTCGAGGGGGGTCTACTAACTATGGCTACACCTTC
many	TRBV10-3	TRBJ2-7	.	CAISEPGTLDEQYF	TGTGCCATCAGTGAGCCCGGGACTCTGGATGAGCAGTACTTC
many	TRBV28	TRBJ2-1	TRBD2	CASSPRVAGYNEQFF	TGTGCCAGCAGTCCCCGGGTAGCGGGATACAATGAGCAGTTCTTC
.	TRBV6-2/TRBV6-3	TRBJ2-6	.	CASSPGVPGANVLTF	TGTGCCAGCAGTCCCGGGGTCCCTGGGGCCAACGTCCTGACTTTC
many	TRBV7-9	TRBJ2-5	.	CASSFGPLQETQYF	TGTGCCAGCAGCTTCGGGCCGCTCCAAGAGACCCAGTACTTC
few	TRBV7-8	TRBJ2-7	.	CASSLLLGRGFYEQYF	TGTGCCAGCAGCTTACTACTAGGACGGGGGTTCTACGAGCAGTACTTC
.	TRBV9	TRBJ2-7	.	CASSVTDSGPLHEQYF	TGTGCCAGCAGCGTGACAGACAGTGGTCCTCTCCATGAGCAGTACTTC
few	TRBV15	TRBJ2-7	TRBD2	CATSRVASGPHEQYF	TGTGCCACCAGCAGAGTGGCTAGCGGTCCCCACGAGCAGTACTTC
.	TRBV4-3	TRBJ2-2	.	CASSQGWATGELFF	TGCGCCAGCAGCCAAGGGTGGGCTACCGGGGAGCTGTTTTTT